The sequence of this T cell receptor beta chain was determined in a study of T cell repertoires in cytomegalovirus infection. Study-wide background: CMV infection together with matching HLA type was indicated by public TCR beta signatures.

Study-wide points: The cumulative frequency of public TCR beta families identified carriers of CMV plus the relevant HLA.

Of note for this clonotype: The target antigen is unknown.

In TCRdb, the reads were re-called with MiXCR into one record per CDR3 protein. The sample records roughly 300,000 distinct CDR3 sequences, 25% being singletons. Sequencing was carried out using PBMCs. This clonotype originated in a human donor in good health (CMV status not recorded). Some clones in this sample may be carry-over from other donors' samples.

CDR3 in DNA: TGTGCCAGCAGCTTAGATGGAAGGGCCCTACAAGAGACCCAGTACTTC. It is translated as CASSLDGRALQETQYF. The chain recombines TRBV11-2 with TRBJ2-5, with D hard to call. Trimming left V 0 bases short and J 2 bases short, with 13 bases between. CDR3 length equals 16 residues. Germline V gives CDR1 SGHAT, CDR2 FQNNGV. Full variable domain (outside the CDR3, taken from reference TRBV11-2 and TRBJ2-5): EAGVAQSPRYKIIEKRQSVAFWCNPISGHATLYWYQQILGQGPKLLIQFQNNGVVDDSQLPKDRFSAERLKGVDSTLKIQPAKLEDSAVYLCASSLDGRALQETQYFGPGTRLLVL.